This entry lists 17 T cell receptor beta chains sequenced from one sample in a study of blood T cells in healthy people across ages. A sample-barcoded 5' primer and a J-beta primer mix were used in a second PCR of roughly 7 to 11 cycles. TCRdb reprocessed the 5' RACE reads via MiXCR and lists one record per CDR3 protein. The table has around 780,000 distinct CDR3 sequences, about 26% seen once; the top ten hold about 2.9%. In addition, the sample was reused for a study of T cells of mothers and their children.

Sample: blood. Receptors were obtained from a boy aged 5-17 years in good health.

The gene calls are TRBV7-9 and TRBJ2-2, with a possible D match to TRBD1 (5 bases). CDR1 is SEHNR and CDR2 is FQNEAQ in the germline V gene (reference sequence). The CDR3 covers 17 residues. Trimming took off 5 bases at V and 6 bases at J, with 22 bases between the two ends. The CDR3 bases are TGTGCCAGCAGCCCCTCCCGACAGAGGTTCAGCGCCGGGGAGCTGTTTTTT. The encoded protein is CASSPSRQRFSAGELFF. Combining the CDR3 with reference TRBV7-9 and TRBJ2-2 gives the whole variable domain DTGVSQNPRHKITKRGQNVTFRCDPISEHNRLYWYRQTLGQGPEFLTYFQNEAQLEKSRLLSDRFSAERPKGSFSTLEIQRTEQGDSAMYLCASSPSRQRFSAGELFFGEGSRLTVL.

The rearrangement links TRBV10-3 to TRBJ2-5, with 9 positions matching TRBD1. The DNA end is a closer match to TRBJ2-1, so the J assignment may be wrong. The CDR3 has 15 residues. Per the germline V gene, CDR1 is ENHRY and CDR2 is SYGVKD. CDR3 nucleotides: TGTGCCATCAGGCAGACAGGGGGAACGACACAGAAGCAGTTCTTC. Its translation: CAIRQTGGTTQKQFF.

J is TRBJ2-5 and V is TRBV2; D is possibly TRBD2 (7 bases). The end of the DNA fits TRBJ2-1 better, so the J call may be wrong. This CDR3 has 14 amino acids. Germline CDR1 and CDR2: SNHLY and FYNNEI. The chain's CDR3 is CASSEERGGDEQFF. In DNA, the CDR3 is TGTGCCAGCAGTGAAGAAAGGGGGGGAGATGAGCAGTTCTTC.

The chain links TRBV9 to TRBJ2-3; maybe TRBD2 (5 bases). The V end was cut by 3 bases, the J end by 4 bases, with 21 bases between. Germline-derived CDR1 and CDR2 are SGDLS and YYNGEE. The CDR3 has 17 residues. CDR3 in DNA: TGTGCCAGCAGCGCCTCCGGGGTCGTTTCTCGGGCAGATACGCAGTATTTT. Its translation is CASSASGVVSRADTQYF.

Turning to this clonotype: Compared with germline, one end of the junction differs, possibly owing to a read error. The chain employs TRBV7-7 and TRBJ2-5; the match to TRBD2 covers 10 bases. The J call is doubtful: the DNA matches TRBJ2-1 better. The CDR3 is 16 amino acids. Per germline, CDR1 SSHAT and CDR2 FNYEAQ (reference sequence). The CDR3 here is CASSSVDGTSVNEQFF. In DNA form, the CDR3 reads TGTGCTAGCAGCTCGGTGGACGGGACTAGCGTCAATGAGCAGTTCTTC.

To note about this clonotype: Germline is not matched at one junction end, which may reflect a read error. This sequence joins TRBV12-3 or TRBV12-4 and TRBJ2-7; D is possibly TRBD1 (6 bases). The CDR3 covers 14 residues. For the CDR3, the DNA is TGCGCCAGCAGCTTGAGGGACAATTCCTACGAGCAGTACTTC. Protein: CASSLRDNSYEQYF.

This chain links TRBV20-1 with TRBJ2-1; TRBD2 matches at 16 bases. The CDR3 is made up of 17 amino acids. Germline trimming cut 1 base from V and 5 bases from J; bases unmatched to any gene: 5. CDR1 DFQATT and CDR2 SNEGSKA come from the germline V gene (reference sequence). CDR3 in DNA: TGCAGTGCTAGAGTTCCGGGACTAGCGGGGGGGCACAATGAGCAGTTCTTC. Encoded protein: CSARVPGLAGGHNEQFF.

The rearrangement links TRBV2 to TRBJ1-2; D is unresolved. Germline-derived CDR1 and CDR2 are SNHLY and FYNNEI. The CDR3 has 12 residues. Trimming removed 3 bases at V and 4 bases at J, with 6 bases between. In nucleotides, the CDR3 is TGTGCCAGCAGTGACAGAAGCTATGGCTACACCTTC. Protein sequence: CASSDRSYGYTF. The whole variable domain, remainder taken from reference TRBV2 and TRBJ1-2, is EPEVTQTPSHQVTQMGQEVILRCVPISNHLYFYWYRQILGQKVEFLVSFYNNEISEKSEIFDDQFSVERPDGSNFTLKIRSTKLEDSAMYFCASSDRSYGYTFGSGTRLTVV.

This chain connects TRBV9 to TRBJ1-1; maybe TRBD1 (5 bases). V gave up 5 bases and J gave up 11 bases, with 28 bases separating them. Germline V gives CDR1 SGDLS, CDR2 YYNGEE. This CDR3 comprises 16 residues. The CDR3: CASSETEAKGPTDAFF. The DNA of the CDR3 is TGTGCCAGCAGTGAGACCGAAGCCAAGGGACCCACGGACGCTTTCTTT.

The V and J genes are TRBV10-2 and TRBJ2-7, with 12 bases matching TRBD1. Germline CDR1 is WSHSY and CDR2 is SAAADI. The CDR3 runs 15 residues. V lost 1 base, J lost 6 bases, and 4 bases stayed unmatched. CDR3 in DNA: TGCGCCAGCAGTGAGTTACCGGGACAGGGGGCCGAGCAGTACTTC. Its protein product is CASSELPGQGAEQYF.

The chain carries TRBV7-9 and TRBJ1-4; TRBD1 agrees at 8 bases. The CDR3 length is 12 residues. V dropped 11 bases and J dropped 4; count of bases not matched to a gene: 3. Germline CDR1 SEHNR, CDR2 FQNEAQ (reference sequence). The CDR3 DNA follows: TGTGCCCTCGACAGGGGTAATGAAAAACTGTTTTTT. It encodes CALDRGNEKLFF.

This sequence joins TRBV13 and TRBJ2-7; D not resolved. The J call is uncertain, as TRBJ2-1 better fits the DNA end. CDR3 size: 17 residues. CDR1 is PRHDT and CDR2 is FYEKMQ in the germline V gene (reference sequence). CDR3 in amino acids: CASSLASWGEPYNEQFF. CDR3 in DNA: TGTGCCAGCAGCTTAGCCTCCTGGGGTGAACCCTACAATGAGCAGTTCTTC.

This clonotype was seen only a few times. The chain employs TRBV27 and TRBJ1-2, with D uncertain. Per the germline V gene, CDR1 is MNHEY and CDR2 is SMNVEV (reference sequence). The CDR3 length is 18 residues. V lost 5 bases and J 1 base, leaving 23 bases between the germline ends. The CDR3 coding sequence is TGTGCCAGCAGTCATACGGGGTCAGTGGGGTTTAGTAACTATGGCTACACCTTC. Its protein is CASSHTGSVGFSNYGYTF.

The V call is TRBV5-1, the J call TRBJ2-3, with D perhaps being TRBD1 or TRBD2 (6 bases each). Germline CDR1 SGHRS, CDR2 YFSETQ. The CDR3 is made up of 15 amino acids. V lost 0 bases, J lost 7 bases, and 15 bases lay in between. The CDR3 loop reads CASSLGTASVYTQYF. DNA for the CDR3: TGCGCCAGCAGCTTGGGGACAGCTAGCGTATATACGCAGTATTTT. The whole variable domain, remainder taken from reference TRBV5-1 and TRBJ2-3, is KAGVTQTPRYLIKTRGQQVTLSCSPISGHRSVSWYQQTPGQGLQFLFEYFSETQRNKGNFPGRFSGRQFSNSRSEMNVSTLELGDSALYLCASSLGTASVYTQYFGPGTRLTVL.

This clonotype has only a few counts. The rearrangement links TRBV27 to TRBJ2-1; the match to TRBD2 covers 11 bases. V lost 6 bases to trimming and J lost 5 bases; unmatched junction nucleotides: 12. CDR3 length: 17 residues. Germline V gene data show CDR1 as MNHEY and CDR2 as SMNVEV (reference sequence). The CDR3 nucleotides read TGTGCCAGCAGCCGGGATCGAAGACTAGCGGGGAACAATGAGCAGTTCTTC. Translated: CASSRDRRLAGNNEQFF.

The gene calls are TRBV5-1 and TRBJ2-5; D may be TRBD1 (6 bases). V was trimmed by 4 bases and J by 5 bases, leaving 18 bases between them. The germline V gene encodes CDR1 SGHRS and CDR2 YFSETQ. There are 15 residues in the CDR3. This CDR3 is CASSRQAWAGETQYF. CDR3 nucleotide sequence: TGCGCCAGCAGCCGACAGGCCTGGGCAGGGGAGACCCAGTACTTC.

This chain uses TRBV11-2 with TRBJ2-2; tentatively, D is TRBD1 or TRBD2 (5 bases each). CDR3 length: 15 residues. Germline V CDR1 and CDR2: SGHAT, FQNNGV. Trimming removed 5 bases at V and 1 base at J, with 11 bases between. Here the CDR3 DNA reads TGTGCCAGCAGCACCCGGGACGGGAACACCGGGGAGCTGTTTTTT. The encoded protein is CASSTRDGNTGELFF.